This T cell receptor beta chain was sequenced in a study of CD8+CD57+ T cells in acquired aplastic anemia. About the research overall: DNA per sorted CD4+ or CD8+ sample ranged roughly 0.19 to 27.4 ug, averaging approximately 3.3 ug.

This CDR3 spans 14 amino acids. This clonotype has a count of ten or more. The antigen is undetermined. TCR beta VDJ and CDR3 profiling used genomic DNA as template. Each CDR3 protein gets one entry after TCRdb re-called the reads with MiXCR. The data show some 280,000 distinct CDR3 sequences, around three fifths seen once. Findings of the study overall: Common to patients and controls were 25 to 30 CD8+ CDR3 sequences. Statistical testing detected no significant gap in CD8+ Simpson's diversity between patients and controls.

Sequenced sample: sorted CD4+, CD8+, or CD8+CD57+ T cells (not recorded which) from PBMCs. This rearrangement joins TRBV12-1 to TRBJ2-3; TRBD1, the D gene given by the table, was not confirmed from the DNA. TRBV12-1 is deemed a pseudogene. The sequence was collected from a human donor with severe aplastic anemia or a healthy control (not recorded which). CDR3 residues: CAEEGDRVTDTQYF. The CDR3 DNA follows: TGTGCCGAGGAAGGGGACAGGGTAACAGATACGCAGTATTTT.